What follows are 30 T cell receptor beta chains derived from one specimen sequenced in a study of T cell responses to AZD1222 COVID-19 vaccine. TCRdb's table, derived via immunoSEQ multiplex PCR, lists solely in-frame clones and lacks some. Seen here are 160,000 or so clones, about 88% observed once, and the top ten hold over 4.5%. Sequencing used peripheral blood, obtained on day 0 of AZD1222 vaccination. These receptors all stem from an adult in good health.

The V call is TRBV7-9, the J call TRBJ1-2, with a possible D match to TRBD1 (5 bases). Looked up from germline, CDR1 is SEHNR and CDR2 is FQNEAQ (reference sequence). The CDR3 covers 13 residues. V dropped 2 bases and J dropped 4 bases, with 8 bases sitting between them. Here the CDR3 reads CASSLPGLYGYTF. The CDR3 nucleotides are TGTGCCAGCAGCTTACCGGGACTCTATGGCTACACCTTC.

This clone was counted once. The J gene is TRBJ1-4, the V gene TRBV6-5; D unresolved. CDR1 MNHEY and CDR2 SVGAGI come from the germline V gene. The CDR3 covers 11 residues. Between the trimmed V and J ends, which lost 4 bases and 6 bases, there was a span of 3 bases. For the CDR3, the DNA is TGTGCCAGCAGTTTTGATGAAAAACTGTTTTTT. Residues: CASSFDEKLFF.

The table lists this clone with a few counts. The genes are TRBV27 and TRBJ2-7; 10 bases align to TRBD2. Per germline, CDR1 MNHEY and CDR2 SMNVEV (reference sequence). This CDR3 has 15 amino acids. With 5 bases clipped from V and 3 bases from J, the junction kept 7 bases outside the gene matches. The CDR3 DNA sequence: TGTGCCAGCAGTCCTCTTAGCGGGAGGATCTACGAGCAGTACTTC. It is translated as CASSPLSGRIYEQYF.

The V gene is TRBV6-1, the J gene TRBJ1-3; D gene uncertain. The V gene lost 1 base and the J gene lost 3 bases, with 10 bases spanning the gap. In germline, CDR1 is MNHNS, CDR2 SASEGT. The CDR3 has 15 amino acids. The CDR3 sequence: CASSEVKWSGNTIYF. The CDR3 DNA reads TGTGCCAGCAGTGAAGTAAAATGGAGTGGAAACACCATATATTTT.

The chain uses TRBV28 and TRBJ1-2; 8 bases fit TRBD1. After removal of 6 bases from V and 8 bases from J, the junction contained 5 bases not matched to a gene. CDR1 and CDR2 from the germline V gene are MDHEN and SYDVKM. The CDR3 is made up of 12 amino acids. The CDR3 DNA reads TGTGCCAGCAGGGACAGGGTTGGGGGCTACACCTTC. Translated, it gives CASRDRVGGYTF.

This chain connects TRBV11-1 to TRBJ1-1; 9 positions agree with TRBD1. CDR3 size: 16 residues. Unmatched junction bases numbered 10, after V lost 2 bases and J lost 6 bases. Germline V gene data show CDR1 as SGHAT and CDR2 as FQDESV (reference sequence). Here the CDR3 DNA reads TGTGCCAGCAGCTTAAACGCGGGACAGGGCGACGCTGAAGCTTTCTTT. This encodes CASSLNAGQGDAEAFF.

The chain uses TRBV7-6 and TRBJ2-7; 11 bases line up with TRBD1. The CDR3 totals 14 residues. Germline CDR1 reads SGHVS; CDR2 reads FNYEAQ. Trimming took 4 bases from V and 5 from J; bases not matched to a gene: 4. CDR3 in amino acids: CASSSEDRGHEQYF. The CDR3 nucleotides read TGTGCCAGCAGCTCAGAGGACAGGGGGCACGAGCAGTACTTC.

The sample holds one count of this clone. The gene calls are TRBV27 and TRBJ2-2, with TRBD1 matching 7 bases. This CDR3 is 16 amino acids long. Germline loops: CDR1 MNHEY, CDR2 SMNVEV (reference sequence). V was pared by 5 bases and J by 1 base, with 7 bases of the junction left unmatched. CDR3 residues: CASSAIRTGNTGELFF. For the CDR3, the DNA is TGTGCCAGCAGTGCTATTCGGACAGGGAACACCGGGGAGCTGTTTTTT.

This clone was recorded many times. This chain uses TRBV7-2 with TRBJ1-1; TRBD1 aligns across 8 bases. This CDR3 comprises 14 residues. V gave up 5 bases and J gave up 1 base; unmatched junction bases: 3. Germline V CDR1 and CDR2: SGHTA, FQGNSA. This CDR3 is CASSRDRRNTEAFF. The CDR3 DNA reads TGTGCCAGCAGCCGGGACAGGCGGAACACTGAAGCTTTCTTT.

The chain combines TRBV14 with TRBJ2-7, with D perhaps matching TRBD2 (5 bases). This CDR3 has 15 amino acids. Trimming shortened V by 2 bases and J by 2 bases, and 13 bases separated the two germline ends. The V gene's germline CDR1 is SGHDN and CDR2 FVKESK. The CDR3 spells CASSQRGSFPYEQYF. The DNA of the CDR3 is TGTGCCAGCAGCCAACGGGGATCTTTCCCCTACGAGCAGTACTTC.

The chain recombines TRBV5-6 with TRBJ1-2, with TRBD1 matching 9 bases. After removal of 3 bases from V and 4 bases from J, the junction contained 10 bases not matched to a gene. Germline-derived CDR1 and CDR2 are SGHDT and YYEEEE. CDR3 size: 16 residues. In nucleotides, the CDR3 is TGTGCCAGCAGCTCTACACAGGGGGCGACCTCCTATGGCTACACCTTC. Translating gives CASSSTQGATSYGYTF.

A single count supports this clone. The V gene is TRBV18, the J gene TRBJ1-1; D gene uncertain. This CDR3 comprises 13 residues. Germline CDR1 KGHSH, CDR2 LQKENI. The V end lost 4 bases, the J end lost 3 bases, and 9 bases lay between the germline ends. The CDR3 reads CASSLGEDTEAFF. In nucleotides, the CDR3 is TGTGCCAGCTCACTTGGGGAAGACACTGAAGCTTTCTTT.

Points on this clone: Sequence at one end of the junction differs from germline and may be a read error. This sequence joins TRBV2 and TRBJ1-4; no firm D call. CDR1 and CDR2 (germline): SNHLY, FYNNEI. There are 16 residues in the CDR3. The CDR3 loop reads CASREAKSATNEKLFF. The CDR3, as DNA: TGTGCCAGCAGGGAAGCTAAATCTGCAACTAATGAAAAACTGTTTTTT.

This chain links TRBV30 with TRBJ2-2; D perhaps matches TRBD1 (6 bases). V dropped 4 bases and J dropped 1 base, with 10 bases sitting between them. Germline CDR1 GTSNPN, CDR2 SVGIG (reference sequence). This CDR3 contains 14 residues. CDR3: CAWKPGQNTGELFF. The CDR3 bases are TGTGCCTGGAAACCGGGACAGAACACCGGGGAGCTGTTTTTT.

The rearrangement uses TRBV19 and TRBJ1-5; 8 bases map to TRBD1. After removal of 7 bases from V and 6 bases from J, the junction contained 8 bases not matched to a gene. This CDR3 is 14 amino acids long. Germline loops: CDR1 LNHDA, CDR2 SQIVND (reference sequence). The CDR3 sequence: CASTSGQGSQPQHF. Written as DNA, the CDR3 is TGTGCCAGTACTAGCGGACAGGGTAGTCAGCCCCAGCATTTT.

V gene TRBV19 combines with J gene TRBJ1-2; tentatively, D is TRBD1 (5 bases). Looked up from germline, CDR1 is LNHDA and CDR2 is SQIVND (reference sequence). This CDR3 is 14 amino acids long. Trimming removed 3 bases at V and 8 bases at J, with 16 bases between. The CDR3: CASSMEPGSRGYTF. DNA of the CDR3: TGTGCCAGTAGTATGGAGCCAGGGTCTCGCGGCTACACCTTC.

V is TRBV27 and J is TRBJ1-2; D unresolved. This CDR3 has 13 residues. V was pared by 8 bases and J by 0 bases, with 10 bases between. CDR1 MNHEY and CDR2 SMNVEV come from the germline V gene (reference sequence). The CDR3 DNA follows: TGTGCCAGCCGCGACTTCACTAACTATGGCTACACCTTC. Translated, it gives CASRDFTNYGYTF.

This chain joins TRBV10-3 and TRBJ2-3, with 8 positions matching TRBD1. Trimming at V came to 9 bases and at J to 3 bases, leaving 2 bases not matched to a gene. The germline CDR1 and CDR2 sequences are ENHRY and SYGVKD. The CDR3 is made up of 12 amino acids. CDR3 sequence reads: CAIQGATDTQYF. The CDR3 DNA reads as TGTGCCATTCAGGGGGCAACAGATACGCAGTATTTT.

The V call is TRBV5-1, the J call TRBJ1-3; D not certain. V lost 3 bases, J lost 0 bases, and 13 bases lay in between. This CDR3 has 16 amino acids. Per the germline V gene, CDR1 is SGHRS and CDR2 is YFSETQ. The DNA of the CDR3 is TGCGCCAGCAGCTCCAATACGGCTAGCTCTGGAAACACCATATATTTT. As protein: CASSSNTASSGNTIYF.

The chain carries TRBV28 and TRBJ2-1; 11 bases agree with TRBD2. V trimming: 5 bases; J trimming: 4 bases; junction bases outside the gene matches: 4. Germline V gene data show CDR1 as MDHEN and CDR2 as SYDVKM. There are 15 residues in the CDR3. The chain's CDR3 is CASSRTSGPYNEQFF. CDR3 nucleotide sequence: TGTGCCAGCAGTCGGACTAGCGGGCCTTACAATGAGCAGTTCTTC.

The chain joins TRBV28 to TRBJ2-4; 7 bases are a match to TRBD1. Germline lookup yields CDR1 MDHEN and CDR2 SYDVKM. CDR3 length: 17 amino acids. With 5 bases clipped from V and 0 bases from J, the junction kept 10 bases outside the gene matches. CDR3 loop: CASSPLGQAKAKNIQYF. CDR3 sequence (DNA): TGTGCCAGCAGTCCCCTAGGACAGGCGAAAGCCAAAAACATTCAGTACTTC.

The CDR3 is CASSQEGGNQPQHF. CDR3 DNA: TGCGCCAGCAGCCAAGAAGGCGGCAATCAGCCCCAGCATTTT. This sequence joins TRBV4-1 and TRBJ1-5, with D uncertain. There are 14 residues in the CDR3. Germline CDR1 reads MGHRA; CDR2 reads YSYEKL. V lost 0 bases, J lost 2 bases, and 5 bases lay in between.

This clone has more than one count but fewer than ten. The chain employs TRBV4-1 and TRBJ2-3; tentatively, D is TRBD1 or TRBD2 (6 bases each). Germline lookup yields CDR1 MGHRA and CDR2 YSYEKL. This CDR3 spans 16 amino acids. The ends were cut back, 1 base at V and 0 bases at J, with 11 bases in the middle. CDR3 in amino acids: CASSQGQGGSTDTQYF. The CDR3 DNA reads as TGCGCCAGCAGCCAAGGCCAAGGGGGGAGCACAGATACGCAGTATTTT.

The chain links TRBV2 to TRBJ2-7; D remains ambiguous. Per the germline V gene, CDR1 is SNHLY and CDR2 is FYNNEI. The germline V and J ends were trimmed by 5 bases and 0 bases, with 11 bases remaining between them. The CDR3 is 14 amino acids. CDR3 bases: TGTGCCAGCAGTCCCGACCGAACCTCCTACGAGCAGTACTTC. This gives the protein CASSPDRTSYEQYF.

Concerning this clone itself: Other DNA sequences from this sample encode an identical CDR3 as well. V is TRBV9 and J is TRBJ2-7, with a possible D match to TRBD1 (5 bases). V was pared by 0 bases and J by 2 bases, with 9 bases between. The CDR3 covers 14 residues. CDR1 is SGDLS and CDR2 is YYNGEE in the germline V gene. CDR3 coding DNA: TGTGCCAGCAGCGTAGGGCAGGGCACCTACGAGCAGTACTTC. Translation gives CASSVGQGTYEQYF.

The rearrangement uses TRBV28 and TRBJ1-5; no definite D call. The ends were cut back, 3 bases at V and 7 bases at J, with 7 bases in the middle. CDR3 length equals 12 residues. From germline, CDR1 is MDHEN and CDR2 SYDVKM. The CDR3 bases are TGTGCCAGCAGTTTTTCGGTACAGCCCCAGCATTTT. The encoded protein is CASSFSVQPQHF.

This chain connects TRBV11-3 to TRBJ2-7; TRBD2 is a possible D gene (5 bases). Germline CDR1 SGHNT, CDR2 YENEEA. Trimming stripped 5 bases from V and 4 bases from J, with 15 bases between. This CDR3 comprises 14 residues. The CDR3 nucleotides read TGTGCCAGCAGCCCGACCGACGGGAATTACGAGCAGTACTTC. The encoded protein is CASSPTDGNYEQYF.

V is TRBV28 and J is TRBJ1-5; 9 bases map to TRBD1. The germline CDR1 and CDR2 sequences are MDHEN and SYDVKM. V was pared by 10 bases and J by 0 bases, with 10 bases of the junction left unmatched. The CDR3 is 16 amino acids. In nucleotides, the CDR3 is TGTGCCACCAGCGACAGGGGGGGAAGTAGCAATCAGCCCCAGCATTTT. Its protein product is CATSDRGGSSNQPQHF.

CDR3 nucleotide sequence: TGTGCCAGCAGTCCCGCGATCGCTAGCGGGGGCTGGGGAGGGTCAGATACGCAGTATTTT. Amino acids: CASSPAIASGGWGGSDTQYF. The V and J genes are TRBV28 and TRBJ2-3, with 10 nucleotides matching TRBD2. The CDR3 runs 20 residues. Trimming at V came to 5 bases and at J to 4 bases, leaving 21 bases not matched to a gene. The germline V gene encodes CDR1 MDHEN and CDR2 SYDVKM.

This chain links TRBV9 with TRBJ2-7; 9 nucleotides align to TRBD2. The CDR3 sequence is 16 residues long. CDR1 and CDR2 from the germline V gene are SGDLS and YYNGEE. The J segment lost 7 bases and the V segment lost 0 bases, leaving 11 bases of the junction unmatched. This chain's CDR3 is CASSVELAGRTGEQYF. CDR3 bases: TGTGCCAGCAGCGTAGAACTAGCGGGTAGGACCGGGGAGCAGTACTTC.